The 25 T cell receptor beta chains below were found in one sample sequenced in a study of early T cells in non-severe SARS-CoV-2 infection. TCRdb analysed the 5' RACE reads with MiXCR anew, one entry per CDR3 protein. The repertoire consists of tens of thousands of distinct CDR3 sequences, with 6.8% occurring once and the leading ten covering around 23%. The sequences come from whole blood, collected at baseline. The receptors were gathered from an adult who was a healthcare worker with PCR-confirmed SARS-CoV-2 infection or an uninfected control (not recorded which).

This clonotype has a count of ten or more. CDR3 residues: CASSQTGATGFSGANVLTF. CDR3 DNA sequence: TGTGCCAGCTCACAAACCGGAGCCACGGGTTTTTCTGGGGCCAACGTCCTGACTTTC. This chain connects TRBV18 to TRBJ2-6, with D uncertain. V lost 4 bases to trimming and J lost 1 base, with 20 bases between them. The V gene's germline CDR1 is KGHSH and CDR2 LQKENI. CDR3 length equals 19 residues. Full variable domain (outside the CDR3, taken from reference TRBV18 and TRBJ2-6): NAGVMQNPRHLVRRRGQEARLRCSPMKGHSHVYWYRQLPEEGLKFMVYLQKENIIDESGMPKERFSAEFPKEGPSILRIQQVVRGDSAAYFCASSQTGATGFSGANVLTFGAGSRLTVL.

This clonotype was counted ten times or more. The V gene is TRBV27, the J gene TRBJ2-3, with D possibly TRBD2 on 5 matching bases. Germline loops: CDR1 MNHEY, CDR2 SMNVEV (reference sequence). This CDR3 has 17 residues. Between the trimmed V and J ends, which lost 3 bases and 6 bases, there was a span of 22 bases. CDR3 residues: CASSFSLKDGVSDTQYF. CDR3 DNA sequence: TGTGCCAGCAGTTTCTCCCTTAAGGACGGGGTGTCGGATACGCAGTATTTT.

The chain joins TRBV19 to TRBJ2-5, with D perhaps TRBD2 (5 bases). Between the trimmed V and J ends, which lost 4 bases and 5 bases, there was a span of 17 bases. Per the germline V gene, CDR1 is LNHDA and CDR2 is SQIVND (reference sequence). The CDR3 runs 15 residues. For the CDR3, the DNA is TGTGCCAGTAGTAGCGCTCACCACCGCGGGGAGACCCAGTACTTC. It codes for CASSSAHHRGETQYF. Combining the CDR3 with reference TRBV19 and TRBJ2-5 gives the whole variable domain DGGITQSPKYLFRKEGQNVTLSCEQNLNHDAMYWYRQDPGQGLRLIYYSQIVNDFQKGDIAEGYSVSREKKESFPLTVTSAQKNPTAFYLCASSSAHHRGETQYFGPGTRLLVL.

This clonotype showed up many times. The chain recombines TRBV12-3 or TRBV12-4 with TRBJ2-1; D remains ambiguous. CDR3 size: 13 residues. With 8 bases removed from V and 10 bases from J, the gap between germline ends came to 18 bases. In DNA form, the CDR3 reads TGTGCCAGCGGGCTAGTCCATTCCAACGAGCAGTTCTTC. Translated, it gives CASGLVHSNEQFF.

There are many counts of this clonotype. V gene TRBV4-2 combines with J gene TRBJ1-1; the D gene is possibly TRBD1 (5 bases). In germline, CDR1 is LGHNA, CDR2 YNFKEQ. The CDR3 loop spans 13 amino acids. Trimming shortened V by 4 bases and J by 5 bases, and 11 bases separated the two germline ends. CDR3 sequence: CASSRGEGTEAFF. CDR3 bases: TGTGCCAGCAGCCGGGGCGAGGGGACTGAAGCTTTCTTT.

This clonotype was seen a few times. This chain uses TRBV11-2 with TRBJ1-1; D is unclear. V lost 2 bases to trimming and J lost 2 bases, with 6 bases between them. CDR1 is SGHAT, CDR2 FQNNGV, per germline. This CDR3 spans 13 amino acids. The CDR3 DNA is TGTGCCAGCAGCTTATCCTCCAACACTGAAGCTTTCTTT. The encoded protein is CASSLSSNTEAFF.

This clonotype showed up many times. The rearrangement joins TRBV13 to TRBJ1-2; 8 bases line up with TRBD1. This CDR3 region has 17 residues. Trimming cost V 5 bases and J 3 bases; bases outside gene matches: 14. From germline, CDR1 is PRHDT and CDR2 FYEKMQ (reference sequence). This CDR3 is CASSPRTGKLVDYGYTF. CDR3 in DNA: TGTGCCAGCAGCCCGCGGACAGGGAAACTGGTCGACTATGGCTACACCTTC.

Ten or more counts support this clonotype. The chain links TRBV20-1 to TRBJ2-3; maybe TRBD2 (5 bases). The V end lost 3 bases, the J end lost 1 base, and 11 bases lay between the germline ends. Germline V gene lookup returns CDR1 DFQATT and CDR2 SNEGSKA (reference sequence). This CDR3 region has 14 residues. As DNA, the CDR3 is TGCAGTGCTAGCGGAAAAGCGGGCACAGATACGCAGTATTTT. It yields the protein CSASGKAGTDTQYF.

This clonotype appeared many times. The rearrangement uses TRBV7-2 and TRBJ1-1; the D gene is possibly TRBD1 (6 bases). CDR1 is SGHTA and CDR2 is FQGNSA in the germline V gene. The CDR3 extends over 14 amino acids. The ends were cut back, 5 bases at V and 4 bases at J, with 14 bases in the middle. The chain's CDR3 is CASSHYREGTEAFF. The CDR3 DNA sequence: TGTGCCAGCAGCCATTACAGGGAGGGCACTGAAGCTTTCTTT.

This clonotype came up many times. The chain couples TRBV27 to TRBJ2-1; weak D call: TRBD1 (6 bases). Trimming took off 10 bases at V and 8 bases at J, with 12 bases between the two ends. The CDR3 loop spans 11 amino acids. CDR1 and CDR2 from the germline V gene are MNHEY and SMNVEV (reference sequence). The CDR3: CATHRAYEQFF. CDR3 DNA sequence: TGTGCCACCCACAGGGCCTATGAGCAGTTCTTC.

This clonotype is medium-sized by share. This rearrangement joins TRBV7-9 to TRBJ2-7; D not resolved. Deletions cut 1 base from V and 3 bases from J, with 7 bases between. The CDR3 contains 13 residues. Per the germline V gene, CDR1 is SEHNR and CDR2 is FQNEAQ (reference sequence). The CDR3 loop is CASSLESSYEQYF. The CDR3, as DNA: TGTGCCAGCAGCTTAGAAAGTAGCTACGAGCAGTACTTC.

This clonotype appeared many times. This rearrangement joins TRBV6-2 or TRBV6-3 to TRBJ2-2, with D unclear. The CDR3 loop spans 15 amino acids. Germline lookup yields CDR1 MNHEY and CDR2 SVGEGT. Trimming stripped 3 bases from V and 4 bases from J, with 12 bases between. CDR3 bases: TGTGCCAGCAGTTATTTTCCGGGTCCCACCGGGGAGCTGTTTTTT. It yields the protein CASSYFPGPTGELFF.

This clonotype was detected a few times. CDR3 loop: CASSPPGWEEAFF. The CDR3 nucleotides are TGTGCCAGCTCACCACCGGGCTGGGAAGAAGCTTTCTTT. The chain uses TRBV18 and TRBJ1-1; D not resolved. The CDR3 contains 13 residues. Looked up from germline, CDR1 is KGHSH and CDR2 is LQKENI. The V end was cut by 0 bases, the J end by 8 bases, with 10 bases between.

This chain joins TRBV15 and TRBJ2-2; 12 nucleotides agree with TRBD2. Germline loops: CDR1 LNHNV, CDR2 YYDKDF (reference sequence). CDR3 size: 17 residues. The trim removed 2 bases at V and 5 bases at J, leaving 6 bases unmatched. The DNA of the CDR3 is TGTGCCACCAGCAGACTAACTAGCGGGAGGCGTACCGGGGAGCTGTTTTTT. Translating gives CATSRLTSGRRTGELFF.

In this sample, this clonotype turned up many times. CDR3 sequence: CASGSQLGYTF. The CDR3 nucleotides are TGTGCCAGCGGATCCCAATTAGGCTACACCTTC. The V gene is TRBV14, the J gene TRBJ1-2; D uncertain. This CDR3 spans 11 amino acids. Germline values: CDR1 SGHDN, CDR2 FVKESK. V lost 8 bases, J lost 8 bases, and 12 bases lay in between.

This clonotype was seen repeatedly, ten times or more. The V gene is TRBV28, the J gene TRBJ1-2, with D tentatively TRBD1 (6 bases). CDR1 MDHEN and CDR2 SYDVKM come from the germline V gene. There are 12 residues in the CDR3. V lost 7 bases and J lost 7, with 13 bases in between. The CDR3 DNA reads as TGTGCCAGCACAGAGGGGGGCGTTGGCTACACCTTC. Residues: CASTEGGVGYTF.

This clonotype occurred many times. The chain recombines TRBV30 with TRBJ1-1, with 9 bases aligning to TRBD1. The V segment lost 8 bases and the J segment 6 bases; nucleotides outside the gene matches: 10. The CDR3 is made up of 13 amino acids. Germline CDR1 GTSNPN, CDR2 SVGIG (reference sequence). The CDR3 sequence is CARRDRVDSEAFF. CDR3 coding DNA: TGTGCCCGCCGGGACAGGGTGGATTCTGAAGCTTTCTTT.

The chain joins TRBV6-2 or TRBV6-3 to TRBJ2-7; D is perhaps TRBD1 (6 bases). V was trimmed by 2 bases and J by 0 bases, leaving 14 bases between them. The CDR3 runs 16 residues. CDR1 is MNHEY and CDR2 is SVGEGT in the germline V gene. The DNA of the CDR3 is TGTGCCAGCAGTTACCCAACTCAGGGGTTCTCCTACGAGCAGTACTTC. Protein: CASSYPTQGFSYEQYF.

This clonotype was recorded many times. V and J are TRBV7-2 and TRBJ2-7; maybe TRBD2 (6 bases). Trimming removed 5 bases at V and 4 bases at J, with 27 bases between. Germline CDR1 and CDR2: SGHTA and FQGNSA. CDR3 size: 18 residues. The CDR3 region has the DNA TGTGCCAGCAGCGTGGACGGGTTACCCTGGAGGGACTCTTACGAGCAGTACTTC. This codes for CASSVDGLPWRDSYEQYF.

The chain couples TRBV5-1 to TRBJ2-2; D assignment may be TRBD1 or TRBD2 (6 bases each). Germline-derived CDR1 and CDR2 are SGHRS and YFSETQ. The CDR3 contains 15 residues. V was shortened by 0 bases and J by 7 bases, with 13 bases between the two germline ends. The CDR3 nucleotides are TGCGCCAGCAGCTTGGATGTAGGGGGACTCGGGGAGCTGTTTTTT. Translated: CASSLDVGGLGELFF.

This clonotype was counted many times. The V call is TRBV29-1, the J call TRBJ1-1, with TRBD1 identical over 7 bases. With 5 bases clipped from V and 0 bases from J, the junction kept 3 bases outside the gene matches. This CDR3 is 13 amino acids long. Per germline, CDR1 SQVTM and CDR2 ANQGSEA. The CDR3 nucleotides are TGCAGCGTTCACAGGGGACTGAACACTGAAGCTTTCTTT. It is translated as CSVHRGLNTEAFF. The full variable domain, with the rest looked up from reference TRBV29-1 and TRBJ1-1, is SAVISQKPSRDICQRGTSLTIQCQVDSQVTMMFWYRQQPGQSLTLIATANQGSEATYESGFVIDKFPISRPNLTFSTLTVSNMSPEDSSIYLCSVHRGLNTEAFFGQGTRLTVV.

The chain carries TRBV29-1 and TRBJ1-1; D remains ambiguous. Germline lookup yields CDR1 SQVTM and CDR2 ANQGSEA. CDR3 size: 13 residues. The germline V and J ends were trimmed by 4 bases and 0 bases, with 9 bases remaining between them. CDR3 loop: CSVGALLNTEAFF. In nucleotides, the CDR3 is TGCAGCGTTGGGGCGCTCTTGAACACTGAAGCTTTCTTT. The entire variable domain, with the rest obtained from reference TRBV29-1 and TRBJ1-1, is as follows: SAVISQKPSRDICQRGTSLTIQCQVDSQVTMMFWYRQQPGQSLTLIATANQGSEATYESGFVIDKFPISRPNLTFSTLTVSNMSPEDSSIYLCSVGALLNTEAFFGQGTRLTVV.

This clonotype showed up just a few times. The chain uses TRBV7-3 and TRBJ1-6; 7 bases align to TRBD1. CDR1 is SGHTA and CDR2 is FQGTGA in the germline V gene. This CDR3 has 14 amino acids. V was clipped by 5 bases and J by 10 bases; unmatched bases: 8. The CDR3 reads CASSQGGLGSPLHF. DNA for the CDR3: TGTGCCAGCAGCCAGGGGGGACTAGGCTCACCCCTCCACTTT.

At least ten counts were recorded for this clonotype. The gene calls are TRBV10-3 and TRBJ2-7, with a weak D call TRBD2 (7 bases). The CDR3 has 17 residues. V lost 0 bases, J lost 2 bases, and 17 bases lay in between. CDR1 and CDR2 (germline): ENHRY, SYGVKD. CDR3 DNA sequence: TGTGCCATCAGTGAGTCAACCGGGGGGCGTCTCCCCTACGAGCAGTACTTC. Amino acids: CAISESTGGRLPYEQYF.

Many counts were recorded for this clonotype. The chain employs TRBV19 and TRBJ1-1, with 8 bases identical to TRBD1. With 3 bases clipped from V and 0 bases from J, the junction kept 9 bases outside the gene matches. This CDR3 contains 17 residues. Per the germline V gene, CDR1 is LNHDA and CDR2 is SQIVND (reference sequence). This CDR3 is CASSMTGDTPMNTEAFF. CDR3 bases: TGTGCCAGTAGTATGACAGGGGACACCCCCATGAACACTGAAGCTTTCTTT.